These T cell receptor beta chains were read from a single sample in a study of T cell responses to AZD1222 COVID-19 vaccine. Method: immunoSEQ multiplex PCR; TCRdb's copy keeps in-frame clones and lacks some. In the table there are more than 100,000 clones, nearly 90% of which are singletons. The specimen was peripheral blood, collected on day 0 of AZD1222 vaccination. These receptors came from an adult in good health. The CDR3 runs from the conserved cysteine through the conserved F or W. Each record gives: CDR3 DNA, CDR3 protein, V gene, D gene, J gene, CDR3 length, clone size. A D gene is named only where the DNA matches it firmly. The size entry is marked missing in some rows and otherwise reads once, few, many or a size class.

cdr3_nt: TGTGCCAGCAGCTTAATGGGCGACGGAAACACCATATATTTT
cdr3_aa: CASSLMGDGNTIYF
v_call: TRBV11-2
d_call: NA
j_call: TRBJ1-3
cdr3_length: 14
clone_size: few

cdr3_nt: TGTGCCAGCAGCGCGCGGACAGGGTCCTACGAGCAGTACTTC
cdr3_aa: CASSARTGSYEQYF
v_call: TRBV9
d_call: TRBD1
j_call: TRBJ2-7
cdr3_length: 14
clone_size: NA

cdr3_nt: TGTGCCAGCAGTTTTATCCGGGGCGAGCAGTACTTC
cdr3_aa: CASSFIRGEQYF
v_call: TRBV28
d_call: NA
j_call: TRBJ2-7
cdr3_length: 12
clone_size: NA

cdr3_nt: TGTGCCAGCAACCCACAGGGATCGGCACTCTACGAGCAGTACTTC
cdr3_aa: CASNPQGSALYEQYF
v_call: TRBV28
d_call: NA
j_call: TRBJ2-7
cdr3_length: 15
clone_size: few

cdr3_nt: TGCGCCAGCAGCCAATTCAGGACTAGGAAGGTCGGGGAGCTGTTTTTT
cdr3_aa: CASSQFRTRKVGELFF
v_call: TRBV4-1
d_call: TRBD2
j_call: TRBJ2-2
cdr3_length: 16
clone_size: few

cdr3_nt: TGTGCCAGCAGAGAGGCAGGGAGGAGGACTGAAGCTTTCTTT
cdr3_aa: CASREAGRRTEAFF
v_call: TRBV28
d_call: NA
j_call: TRBJ1-1
cdr3_length: 14
clone_size: NA

cdr3_nt: TGTGCCAGCAGCCCAGAGGACGGGAGGAGGTACGAGCAGTACTTC
cdr3_aa: CASSPEDGRRYEQYF
v_call: TRBV3-1/TRBV3-2
d_call: TRBD2
j_call: TRBJ2-7
cdr3_length: 15
clone_size: NA

cdr3_nt: TGTGCCAGCAGGCACCCGCAGGGGAGAAACACCATATATTTT
cdr3_aa: CASRHPQGRNTIYF
v_call: TRBV28
d_call: NA
j_call: TRBJ1-3
cdr3_length: 14
clone_size: NA

cdr3_nt: TGCGCCAGCAGCCAAGACACCGGGACAGCCGAAAAACTGTTTTTT
cdr3_aa: CASSQDTGTAEKLFF
v_call: TRBV4-1
d_call: TRBD1
j_call: TRBJ1-4
cdr3_length: 15
clone_size: NA

cdr3_nt: TGTGCCAGTAGTACCGGTGGGACAGGGGCCAATGAGCAGTTCTTC
cdr3_aa: CASSTGGTGANEQFF
v_call: TRBV19
d_call: TRBD1
j_call: TRBJ2-1
cdr3_length: 15
clone_size: once

cdr3_nt: TGTGCCAGTAGTAGTTACCGGGACAGGGGGCACGATGGCTACACCTTC
cdr3_aa: CASSSYRDRGHDGYTF
v_call: TRBV19
d_call: TRBD1
j_call: TRBJ1-2
cdr3_length: 16
clone_size: NA

cdr3_nt: TGTGCCATCAGTGAGGGCGACAATGAGCAGTTCTTC
cdr3_aa: CAISEGDNEQFF
v_call: TRBV10-3
d_call: NA
j_call: TRBJ2-1
cdr3_length: 12
clone_size: NA

cdr3_nt: TGCGCCAGCAGCCAAGAACGGGTTGATAACTACGAGCAGTACTTC
cdr3_aa: CASSQERVDNYEQYF
v_call: TRBV4-1
d_call: NA
j_call: TRBJ2-7
cdr3_length: 15
clone_size: NA

cdr3_nt: TGTGCCAGCAGTTTAAGCGAGACAGGGACCTCCAATGAGCAGTTCTTC
cdr3_aa: CASSLSETGTSNEQFF
v_call: TRBV28
d_call: TRBD1
j_call: TRBJ2-1
cdr3_length: 16
clone_size: NA

cdr3_nt: TGTGCCAGCAGTGAAGGACAGGGGCGGACAGATACGCAGTATTTT
cdr3_aa: CASSEGQGRTDTQYF
v_call: TRBV25-1
d_call: TRBD1
j_call: TRBJ2-3
cdr3_length: 15
clone_size: NA

cdr3_nt: TGTGCCAGCACGGGAGTTTGGGGCACCGGGGAGCTGTTTTTT
cdr3_aa: CASTGVWGTGELFF
v_call: TRBV4-2
d_call: NA
j_call: TRBJ2-2
cdr3_length: 14
clone_size: few

cdr3_nt: TGTGCCAGCAGTTTAGGACAGCCTCCCTACGAGCAGTACTTC
cdr3_aa: CASSLGQPPYEQYF
v_call: TRBV27
d_call: NA
j_call: TRBJ2-7
cdr3_length: 14
clone_size: NA

cdr3_nt: TGTGCCAGCAGGAGCTCCTATAATTCACCCCTCCACTTT
cdr3_aa: CASRSSYNSPLHF
v_call: TRBV14
d_call: NA
j_call: TRBJ1-6
cdr3_length: 13
clone_size: NA

cdr3_nt: TGTGCCAGCAGCCGGGACAGTGCAACTAATGAAAAACTGTTTTTT
cdr3_aa: CASSRDSATNEKLFF
v_call: TRBV28
d_call: TRBD1
j_call: TRBJ1-4
cdr3_length: 15
clone_size: NA

cdr3_nt: TGTGCCAGCTCCGATCAGGTGAACACTGAAGCTTTCTTT
cdr3_aa: CASSDQVNTEAFF
v_call: TRBV18
d_call: NA
j_call: TRBJ1-1
cdr3_length: 13
clone_size: NA

cdr3_nt: TGCGCCAGCAGCCAAACGTTAGGACTCGACCTCTACGAGCAGTACTTC
cdr3_aa: CASSQTLGLDLYEQYF
v_call: TRBV4-1
d_call: NA
j_call: TRBJ2-7
cdr3_length: 16
clone_size: NA

cdr3_nt: TGTGCCAGCAGCTTAGGGTCTGGGACTAGGGGCTACAATGAGCAGTTCTTC
cdr3_aa: CASSLGSGTRGYNEQFF
v_call: TRBV7-2
d_call: TRBD2
j_call: TRBJ2-1
cdr3_length: 17
clone_size: NA

cdr3_nt: TGCAGCGTTGTAGGCGATTCGAACACCGGGGAGCTGTTTTTT
cdr3_aa: CSVVGDSNTGELFF
v_call: TRBV29-1
d_call: NA
j_call: TRBJ2-2
cdr3_length: 14
clone_size: NA

cdr3_nt: TGTGCCAGCAGCCCCGGGTGGGGCAGGGCCCACGAGCAGTACTTC
cdr3_aa: CASSPGWGRAHEQYF
v_call: TRBV5-4
d_call: NA
j_call: TRBJ2-7
cdr3_length: 15
clone_size: NA

cdr3_nt: TGTGCCAGCAGTTACTCGCGGGTAGCCAATCAGCCCCAGCATTTT
cdr3_aa: CASSYSRVANQPQHF
v_call: TRBV6-5
d_call: NA
j_call: TRBJ1-5
cdr3_length: 15
clone_size: NA

cdr3_nt: TGTGCCAGCAGCCGGGACTACACAGATACGCAGTATTTT
cdr3_aa: CASSRDYTDTQYF
v_call: TRBV7-2
d_call: TRBD2
j_call: TRBJ2-3
cdr3_length: 13
clone_size: once

cdr3_nt: TGTGCCAGCAGGGGACCAAAGCCCGGGGAGCTGTTTTTT
cdr3_aa: CASRGPKPGELFF
v_call: TRBV2
d_call: NA
j_call: TRBJ2-2
cdr3_length: 13
clone_size: few

cdr3_nt: TGCGCCAGCAGCTTGGGAGGGGGCGGCTACACCTTC
cdr3_aa: CASSLGGGGYTF
v_call: TRBV5-1
d_call: TRBD1
j_call: TRBJ1-2
cdr3_length: 12
clone_size: NA

cdr3_nt: TGTGCCAGCAGCCGAGTAACCGACAGGGCGATGTACAATGAGCAGTTCTTC
cdr3_aa: CASSRVTDRAMYNEQFF
v_call: TRBV11-2
d_call: TRBD1
j_call: TRBJ2-1
cdr3_length: 17
clone_size: NA